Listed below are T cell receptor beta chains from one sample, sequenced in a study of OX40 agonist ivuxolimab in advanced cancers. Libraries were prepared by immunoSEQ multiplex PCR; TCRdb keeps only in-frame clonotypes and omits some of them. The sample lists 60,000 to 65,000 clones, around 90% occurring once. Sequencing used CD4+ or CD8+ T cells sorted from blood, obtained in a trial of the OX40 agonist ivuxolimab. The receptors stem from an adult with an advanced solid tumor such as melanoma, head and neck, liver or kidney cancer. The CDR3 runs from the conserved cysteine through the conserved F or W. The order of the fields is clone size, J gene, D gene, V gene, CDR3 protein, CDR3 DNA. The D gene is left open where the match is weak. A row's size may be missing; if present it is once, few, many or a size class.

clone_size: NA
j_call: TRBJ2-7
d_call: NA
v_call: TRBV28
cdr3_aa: CASSSLPYEQYF
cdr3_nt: TGTGCCAGCAGTTCCCTACCCTACGAGCAGTACTTC

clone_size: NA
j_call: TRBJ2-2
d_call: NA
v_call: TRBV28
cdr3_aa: CARHDQGKSAGELFF
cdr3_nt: TGTGCCAGACACGATCAGGGGAAATCGGCCGGGGAGCTGTTTTTT

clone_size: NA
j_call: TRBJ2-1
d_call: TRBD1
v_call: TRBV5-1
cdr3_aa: CASSWGTGGLEQFF
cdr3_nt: TGCGCCAGCAGCTGGGGGACAGGGGGCCTTGAGCAGTTCTTC

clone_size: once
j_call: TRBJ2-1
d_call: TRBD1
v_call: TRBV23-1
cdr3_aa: CASSQDRGLLNEQFF
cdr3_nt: TGCGCCAGCAGCCAGGACAGGGGCCTTCTGAATGAGCAGTTCTTC

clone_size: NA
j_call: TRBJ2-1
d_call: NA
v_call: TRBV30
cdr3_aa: CAWSAQGNEQFF
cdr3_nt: TGTGCCTGGAGTGCCCAGGGGAATGAGCAGTTCTTC

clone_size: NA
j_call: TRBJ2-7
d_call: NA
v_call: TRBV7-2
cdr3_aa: CASSPQVKGVYEQYF
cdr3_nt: TGTGCCAGCAGCCCACAGGTTAAAGGTGTCTACGAGCAGTACTTC

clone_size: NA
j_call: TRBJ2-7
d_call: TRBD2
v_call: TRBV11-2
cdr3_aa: CASSLKAGVTYEQYF
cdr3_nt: TGTGCCAGCAGCTTAAAGGCGGGGGTTACCTACGAGCAGTACTTC

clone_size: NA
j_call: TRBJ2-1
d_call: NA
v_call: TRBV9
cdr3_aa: CASSVGGLYNEQFF
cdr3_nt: TGTGCCAGCAGCGTAGGAGGACTCTACAATGAGCAGTTCTTC

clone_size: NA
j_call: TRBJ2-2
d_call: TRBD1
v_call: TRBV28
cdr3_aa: CASSSGTGGTNTGELFF
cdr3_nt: TGTGCCAGCAGTTCAGGCACAGGGGGAACGAACACCGGGGAGCTGTTTTTT

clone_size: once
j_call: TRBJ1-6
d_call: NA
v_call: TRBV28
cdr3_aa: CASSFRTGNSPLHF
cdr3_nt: TGTGCCAGCAGTTTCCGGACTGGTAATTCACCCCTCCACTTT

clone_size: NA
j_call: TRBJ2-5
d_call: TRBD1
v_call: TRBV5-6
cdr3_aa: CASSLEGLGTGGETQYF
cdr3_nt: TGTGCCAGCAGCTTGGAGGGCCTCGGGACAGGGGGAGAGACCCAGTACTTC

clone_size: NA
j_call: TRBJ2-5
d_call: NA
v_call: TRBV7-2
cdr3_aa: CASSVWGTQETQYF
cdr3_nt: TGTGCCAGCAGCGTATGGGGTACACAAGAGACCCAGTACTTC

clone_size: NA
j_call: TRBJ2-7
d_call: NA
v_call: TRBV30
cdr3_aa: CAWSVGGIMSDEQYF
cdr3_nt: TGTGCCTGGAGTGTAGGCGGGATTATGTCCGACGAGCAGTACTTC

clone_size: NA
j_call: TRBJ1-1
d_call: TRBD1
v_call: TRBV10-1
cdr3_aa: CASRNAGTAKIGAFF
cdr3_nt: TGCGCCAGCCGTAATGCCGGGACAGCGAAGATTGGAGCTTTCTTT

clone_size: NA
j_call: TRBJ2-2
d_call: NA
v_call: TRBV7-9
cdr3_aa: CASSLDLTGELFF
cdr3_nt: TGTGCCAGCAGCTTAGACCTCACCGGGGAGCTGTTTTTT

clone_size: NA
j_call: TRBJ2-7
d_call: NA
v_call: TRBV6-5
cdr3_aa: CASSYQDGSQYF
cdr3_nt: TGTGCCAGCAGTTACCAGGACGGGTCGCAGTACTTC